This T cell receptor beta chain is from a study of T cells in Graves' hyperthyroidism and ophthalmopathy. Findings and caveats of the study: It was a median 6.5 months before onset that the model predicted ophthalmopathy. A model built on 13 V-J features separated ophthalmopathy from stable hyperthyroidism.

The CDR3 contains 16 residues. V shed 5 bases, J shed 1 base, and the junction held 3 bases outside the gene matches. Germline CDR1 reads LNHDA; CDR2 reads SQIVND (reference sequence). Regions amplified from RNA transcripts were the TCR beta CDR3 regions. During a first-round RT-PCR of the TCR CDR3, the HTBI primer set was used. TCRdb re-analysed the multiplex PCR reads in MiXCR, keeping a single row per CDR3 protein. In the table there are more than 500,000 distinct CDR3 sequences, approximately 14% of which are singletons. Graves' hyperthyroidism is called stable when ophthalmopathy does not progress within 18 months. Remarks on this clonotype: What it recognizes is unknown.

The specimen was blood. The rearrangement uses TRBV19 and TRBJ2-2, with 11 bases aligning to TRBD2. The source is a woman between 40 and 55 years old with Graves' hyperthyroidism. The CDR3 DNA reads as TGTGCCAGTAGTTTCGGGACTAGCGGGAACACCGGGGAGCTGTTTTTT. Protein: CASSFGTSGNTGELFF. The variable domain in full, completed from reference TRBV19 and TRBJ2-2, reads DGGITQSPKYLFRKEGQNVTLSCEQNLNHDAMYWYRQDPGQGLRLIYYSQIVNDFQKGDIAEGYSVSREKKESFPLTVTSAQKNPTAFYLCASSFGTSGNTGELFFGEGSRLTVL.